This TCR beta chain was obtained from a study of blood T cell repertoires in COVID-19. Study in general: Acute and convalescent COVID-19 specimens originated in the United States, Italy and Spain. The cDNA or gDNA used as material had been derived from T cells, B-cell-depleted T cells, or PBMCs.

Germline V gives CDR1 SEHNR, CDR2 FQNEAQ (reference sequence). The V gene lost 4 bases and the J gene lost 0 bases, with 11 bases spanning the gap. The CDR3 is 15 amino acids. Original handling: It was from reference gene primer amplification that nucleated cell counts were estimated. Sequencing used immunoSEQ multiplex PCR; TCRdb keeps in-frame clones, though not all of them. The D gene and trimming were derived from the DNA, and the V and J assignments and clone size from that table. The sample lists around 49,000 clones, 80% to 85% occurring once. During active infection, Seattle patients enrolled and were then monitored through disease.

Sequencing was carried out using peripheral blood. J is TRBJ2-3 and V is TRBV7-9; possibly TRBD2 for D (5 bases). This TCR was recovered from a woman at least 80 years old with COVID-19, enrolled during active disease. CDR3 coding DNA: TGTGCCAGCAGCTACGGAAGGACTAGCACAGATACGCAGTATTTT. It codes for CASSYGRTSTDTQYF.